The clone carrying this T cell receptor (beta chain) has ten or more counts. Its specificity is not known. This entry is derived from a study of blood T cells in healthy people across ages. General study results and limits: Among T cells, TCR beta diversity per million cells dropped roughly linearly as age rose.

In terms of origin and age, donors were healthy Caucasian individuals from Russia aged roughly 6 to 100. Each donor supplied approximately 10 milliliters of peripheral blood. The authors ran a second PCR of about 6 to 11 cycles using a sample-barcoded 5' primer and a J-beta primer mix. TCRdb re-called the 5' RACE reads through MiXCR, storing one row per CDR3 protein. The sample shows fewer than 800,000 distinct CDR3 sequences, about 30% of them seen only once. V gave up 4 bases and J gave up 6 bases, with 19 bases separating them. This CDR3 region has 16 residues. The germline V gene encodes CDR1 MGHDK and CDR2 SYGVNS.

J is TRBJ2-1 and V is TRBV25-1, with a tentative D call TRBD1 (6 bases). The sequenced material came from blood. This TCR derives from an elderly woman in good health. The chain's CDR3 is CASSGTGTLFGNEQFF. The CDR3 region has the DNA TGTGCCAGCAGTGGAACCGGGACATTATTCGGCAATGAGCAGTTCTTC.